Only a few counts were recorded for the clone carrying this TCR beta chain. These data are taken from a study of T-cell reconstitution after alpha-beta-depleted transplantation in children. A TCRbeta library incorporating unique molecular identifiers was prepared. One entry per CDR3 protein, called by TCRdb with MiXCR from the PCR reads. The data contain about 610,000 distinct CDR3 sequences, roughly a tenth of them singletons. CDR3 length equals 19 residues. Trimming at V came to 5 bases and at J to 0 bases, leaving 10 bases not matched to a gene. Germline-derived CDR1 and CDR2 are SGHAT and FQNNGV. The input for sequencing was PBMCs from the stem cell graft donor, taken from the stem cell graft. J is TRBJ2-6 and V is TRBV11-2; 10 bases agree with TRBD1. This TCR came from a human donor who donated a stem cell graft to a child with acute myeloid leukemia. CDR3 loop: CASSPVGTGAHSGANVLTF. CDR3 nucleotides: TGTGCCAGCAGCCCAGTAGGGACAGGGGCTCACTCTGGGGCCAACGTCCTGACTTTC. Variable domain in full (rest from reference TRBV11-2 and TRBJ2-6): EAGVAQSPRYKIIEKRQSVAFWCNPISGHATLYWYQQILGQGPKLLIQFQNNGVVDDSQLPKDRFSAERLKGVDSTLKIQPAKLEDSAVYLCASSPVGTGAHSGANVLTFGAGSRLTVL.